A selection of T cell receptor beta chains follows, all from one sample in a study of blood T cell repertoires in COVID-19. Assay: immunoSEQ multiplex PCR; the TCRdb copy retains only in-frame clones and omits some. In the table there are roughly 290,000 clones, around 89% of which are singletons. The source material was PBMCs or T cells enriched from blood (not recorded which). Every receptor here comes from a woman under 30 with acute COVID-19. Each CDR3 is given without its conserved first and last residue. The D gene is left open where the match is weak.

NA	TRBJ2-1	TRBV19	ASSGSGNSYNEQF
NA	TRBJ2-7	TRBV7-2	ASSLNNEQY
NA	TRBJ2-7	TRBV5-8	ASSLGQSSYEQY
NA	TRBJ2-6	TRBV28	ASSSQGSGANVLT
NA	TRBJ2-5	TRBV9	ASSVGPGQETQY
TRBD2	TRBJ2-7	TRBV7-2	ASSLAQRGVGEQY
NA	TRBJ2-3	TRBV5-1	ASSPRLGSTDTQY
TRBD2	TRBJ2-7	TRBV7-2	ASSLQTSGNYEQY
NA	TRBJ1-1	TRBV11-2	ASSLPGTFNTEAF
NA	TRBJ2-1	TRBV7-9	ASSLYRGSSYNEQF
NA	TRBJ1-2	TRBV19	ASSMQGYGYT
TRBD1	TRBJ1-2	TRBV2	AKQGNVGYT
TRBD1	TRBJ1-2	TRBV27	ASTKLTGTGNNYGYT
NA	TRBJ2-3	TRBV5-1	ASSPGNTDTQY
TRBD1	TRBJ1-1	TRBV7-6	ASSPGTASSNTEAF
TRBD2	TRBJ2-1	TRBV14	ASSRLTSGRYNEQF
NA	TRBJ1-2	TRBV7-2	ASSFTVLGRLTNYGYT
TRBD1	TRBJ2-6	TRBV3-1/TRBV3-2	ASSQEFLGFGQGRFGGANVLT
NA	TRBJ1-2	TRBV6-5	ASSPGQTKIYGYT
NA	TRBJ1-1	TRBV30	AWSAVRNRGTEAF
NA	TRBJ2-2	TRBV7-6	ASSLGPGQNTGELF
TRBD2	TRBJ2-5	TRBV30	AWDGAGRGETQY
NA	TRBJ2-2	TRBV27	ASSSNQGRVKDRELF
TRBD2	TRBJ2-5	TRBV3-1/TRBV3-2	ASSQESRLAGGPLKETQY
NA	TRBJ2-1	TRBV7-3	ASSLTLGHSYNEQF
NA	TRBJ2-5	TRBV18	ASSHGTLRETQY
TRBD1	TRBJ1-2	TRBV19	ASSQTGNYGYT
NA	TRBJ1-2	TRBV7-9	ASRSQGHPEGGYT
TRBD1	TRBJ2-7	TRBV7-2	ASSGRQGKYAYEQY
NA	TRBJ2-3	TRBV7-9	ASSTSGTDTQY
TRBD2	TRBJ2-1	TRBV5-1	ASLYGGASGSNEQF
TRBD2	TRBJ2-4	TRBV11-2	ASSLPAGGPQNIQY
NA	TRBJ2-7	TRBV5-1	ASSSNNLAYEQY
NA	TRBJ1-1	TRBV27	ASSSPQGRNTEAF
TRBD2	TRBJ2-3	TRBV15	ATSRDLLAGLDTDTQY
TRBD2	TRBJ2-7	TRBV7-2	ASSLYQITSGITYEQY
TRBD2	TRBJ2-2	TRBV5-5	ASSRGLAAMNTGELF
NA	TRBJ2-1	TRBV4-2	ASSPLSRGADNEQF
TRBD1	TRBJ2-1	TRBV2	ASNRFGTGANEQF
NA	TRBJ2-3	TRBV19	ASSISSLTDTQY
TRBD2	TRBJ2-1	TRBV14	ASSQGPWTSGYNEQF